These 18 T cell receptor beta chains were sequenced from one sample in a study of T cells in Graves' hyperthyroidism and ophthalmopathy. What was amplified from RNA transcripts were TCR beta CDR3 regions. HTBI primers drove first-round RT-PCR of the TCR CDR3. TCRdb re-analysed the multiplex PCR reads in MiXCR, keeping a single row per CDR3 protein. This table holds approximately 430,000 distinct CDR3 sequences, 15% to 18% found once. Sequenced material: blood. The source is a woman younger than 35 with Graves' hyperthyroidism.

The chain combines TRBV28 with TRBJ2-1, with 7 bases identical to TRBD1. The CDR3 runs 16 residues. Per the germline V gene, CDR1 is MDHEN and CDR2 is SYDVKM. Trimming took 5 bases from V and 4 from J; bases not matched to a gene: 11. CDR3 in amino acids: CASSPKVGTVYNEQFF. CDR3 nucleotides: TGTGCCAGCAGTCCCAAGGTCGGGACAGTATACAATGAGCAGTTCTTC. Combining the CDR3 with reference TRBV28 and TRBJ2-1 gives the whole variable domain DVKVTQSSRYLVKRTGEKVFLECVQDMDHENMFWYRQDPGLGLRLIYFSYDVKMKEKGDIPEGYSVSREKKERFSLILESASTNQTSMYLCASSPKVGTVYNEQFFGPGTRLTVL.

This clonotype has at least ten counts. This chain uses TRBV27 with TRBJ2-7; D may be TRBD1 (6 bases). The CDR3 has 13 amino acids. V was pared by 5 bases and J by 4 bases, with 12 bases between. Germline V gene lookup returns CDR1 MNHEY and CDR2 SMNVEV (reference sequence). CDR3 DNA: TGTGCCAGCAGTATCAAGACAGGATACGAGCAGTACTTC. As protein: CASSIKTGYEQYF.

This clonotype was seen ten or more times. The chain recombines TRBV12-3 or TRBV12-4 with TRBJ2-1; D may be TRBD2 (5 bases). This CDR3 spans 14 amino acids. V was clipped by 5 bases and J by 5 bases, with 13 bases between them. The CDR3: CASSGRTVDNEQFF. The CDR3 DNA is TGTGCCAGCAGTGGAAGGACTGTCGACAATGAGCAGTTCTTC.

Ten or more counts support this clonotype. This CDR3 reads CAAAAGSSRYSYEQYF. For the CDR3, the DNA is TGTGCCGCTGCGGCCGGATCTAGCCGCTACTCCTACGAGCAGTACTTC. This chain connects TRBV6-1 to TRBJ2-7, with D possibly TRBD2 on 5 matching bases. Deletions cut 11 bases from V and 0 bases from J, with 23 bases between. The length of the CDR3 is 16 residues. The germline V gene encodes CDR1 MNHNS and CDR2 SASEGT.

The V call is TRBV5-6, the J call TRBJ2-5; perhaps TRBD2 as D (5 bases). The CDR3 is made up of 15 amino acids. The V gene lost 2 bases and the J gene lost 5 bases, with 16 bases spanning the gap. Per germline, CDR1 SGHDT and CDR2 YYEEEE. CDR3 protein: CASSFGRRLGETQYF. DNA of the CDR3: TGTGCCAGCAGCTTCGGCAGGAGGCTGGGGGAGACCCAGTACTTC. The full variable domain, with the rest looked up from reference TRBV5-6 and TRBJ2-5, is DAGVTQSPTHLIKTRGQQVTLRCSPKSGHDTVSWYQQALGQGPQFIFQYYEEEERQRGNFPDRFSGHQFPNYSSELNVNALLLGDSALYLCASSFGRRLGETQYFGPGTRLLVL.

The table lists this clonotype with many counts. V and J are TRBV20-1 and TRBJ2-7, with no clear D. The germline V gene has CDR1 DFQATT and CDR2 SNEGSKA (reference sequence). V lost 0 bases and J 2 bases, leaving 26 bases between the germline ends. This CDR3 has 19 amino acids. CDR3 DNA: TGCAGTGCTAGAGATGATACCGGCACTCATCCCTCTCTAGCCTACGAGCAGTACTTC. It yields the protein CSARDDTGTHPSLAYEQYF.

This rearrangement joins TRBV6-1 to TRBJ2-5; 9 bases map to TRBD1. This CDR3 contains 16 residues. Germline V gene data show CDR1 as MNHNS and CDR2 as SASEGT. V was clipped by 5 bases and J by 3 bases; unmatched bases: 10. The CDR3 DNA reads TGTGCCAGCAGTAAAAGCCGTACAGGGGGCAAAGAGACCCAGTACTTC. It is translated as CASSKSRTGGKETQYF.

The chain recombines TRBV12-3 or TRBV12-4 with TRBJ2-3; 11 bases align to TRBD2. V was clipped by 8 bases and J by 4 bases; unmatched bases: 5. This CDR3 is 14 amino acids long. Here the CDR3 DNA reads TGTGCCAGCGGGGTAGCGGGGGGGTCAGATACGCAGTATTTT. The encoded protein is CASGVAGGSDTQYF.

This clonotype was observed at least ten times. The chain links TRBV27 to TRBJ2-7; 9 positions match TRBD1. CDR1 is MNHEY and CDR2 is SMNVEV in the germline V gene (reference sequence). The CDR3 sequence is 14 residues long. V was pared by 2 bases and J by 9 bases, with 8 bases of the junction left unmatched. The CDR3 loop is CASSLGTGNGVQYF. The CDR3 bases are TGTGCCAGCAGTTTAGGGACAGGGAATGGCGTGCAGTACTTC.

This clonotype appeared a few times. This chain links TRBV7-6 with TRBJ2-1; weak D call: TRBD2 (6 bases). CDR3 length equals 17 residues. CDR1 is SGHVS and CDR2 is FNYEAQ in the germline V gene. The ends were cut back, 3 bases at V and 0 bases at J, with 15 bases in the middle. The CDR3 bases are TGTGCCAGCAGCTTTCGGGTCGCGGGAAGCTCCTACAATGAGCAGTTCTTC. Translated: CASSFRVAGSSYNEQFF. Supplemented by reference TRBV7-6 and TRBJ2-1, the full variable domain reads GAGVSQSPRYKVTKRGQDVALRCDPISGHVSLYWYRQALGQGPEFLTYFNYEAQQDKSGLPNDRFSAERPEGSISTLTIQRTEQRDSAMYRCASSFRVAGSSYNEQFFGPGTRLTVL.

This clonotype was seen many times. The chain links TRBV5-1 to TRBJ1-2, with D unresolved. V was trimmed by 3 bases and J by 1 base, leaving 10 bases between them. The CDR3 has 14 residues. The V gene's germline CDR1 is SGHRS and CDR2 YFSETQ. The CDR3 DNA sequence: TGCGCCAGCAGCTCGACCGCCAGTAACTATGGCTACACCTTC. This encodes CASSSTASNYGYTF. Full variable domain (remainder filled in from reference TRBV5-1 and TRBJ1-2): KAGVTQTPRYLIKTRGQQVTLSCSPISGHRSVSWYQQTPGQGLQFLFEYFSETQRNKGNFPGRFSGRQFSNSRSEMNVSTLELGDSALYLCASSSTASNYGYTFGSGTRLTVV.

This clonotype was counted many times. The chain couples TRBV12-3 or TRBV12-4 to TRBJ1-4, with D unresolved. Trimming left V 3 bases short and J 6 bases short, with 8 bases between. This CDR3 spans 13 amino acids. Written as DNA, the CDR3 is TGTGCCAGCAGTTTCGTTACAGATGAAAAACTGTTTTTT. It specifies CASSFVTDEKLFF.

The chain carries TRBV5-5 and TRBJ1-2; D not resolved. There are 16 residues in the CDR3. Germline V gene lookup returns CDR1 SGHKS and CDR2 YYEKEE (reference sequence). V was trimmed by 3 bases and J by 4 bases, leaving 19 bases between them. The CDR3: CASSSVRGRMAYGYTF. The CDR3 coding sequence is TGTGCCAGCAGCTCAGTTCGTGGCAGAATGGCCTATGGCTACACCTTC.

In its sample, this clonotype was seen many times. The chain recombines TRBV11-2 with TRBJ1-4; D is possibly TRBD1 (5 bases). Trimming shortened V by 5 bases and J by 5 bases, and 15 bases separated the two germline ends. The CDR3 sequence is 15 residues long. Germline V gene data show CDR1 as SGHAT and CDR2 as FQNNGV. CDR3 sequence (DNA): TGTGCCAGCAGCCCGCAGGGAGTTGCCAATGAAAAACTGTTTTTT. This encodes CASSPQGVANEKLFF.

This clonotype was observed at least ten times. This chain uses TRBV3-1 with TRBJ2-7; 8 nucleotides match TRBD2. Germline lookup yields CDR1 LGHDT and CDR2 YNNKEL (reference sequence). The CDR3 loop spans 14 amino acids. The V and J ends lost 4 bases and 5 bases, in that order; junction bases with no gene match: 7. The CDR3 is CASSPRGAGDEQYF. In DNA form, the CDR3 reads TGTGCCAGCAGCCCGCGGGGGGCGGGAGACGAGCAGTACTTC.

This clonotype has at least ten counts. CDR3 amino acids: CASSVATQETQYF. CDR3 sequence (DNA): TGTGCCAGCAGCGTTGCGACCCAAGAGACCCAGTACTTC. This sequence joins TRBV9 and TRBJ2-5; unclear D gene. The V gene lost 2 bases and the J gene lost 1 base, with 6 bases spanning the gap. The CDR3 contains 13 residues. Germline V gives CDR1 SGDLS, CDR2 YYNGEE.

This clonotype was counted many times. This chain connects TRBV20-1 to TRBJ1-1; 10 nucleotides line up with TRBD1. The CDR3 is 16 amino acids. The germline CDR1 and CDR2 sequences are DFQATT and SNEGSKA (reference sequence). The V gene end was trimmed by 3 bases and the J gene end by 1 base; junction bases not matched to a gene: 8. The CDR3 DNA sequence: TGCAGTGCTAGGGGACAGGGGCATAAATGGAACACTGAAGCTTTCTTT. Its protein product is CSARGQGHKWNTEAFF.

There are many counts of this clonotype. This sequence joins TRBV19 and TRBJ1-3; 8 nucleotides align to TRBD1. Germline assignment: CDR1 LNHDA and CDR2 SQIVND (reference sequence). J lost 0 bases, V lost 6 bases, and 7 bases had no gene match. The CDR3 is 16 residues long. CDR3: CASRETGEISGNTIYF. CDR3 nucleotides: TGTGCCAGTAGGGAGACAGGGGAGATCTCTGGAAACACCATATATTTT. Drawing the rest from reference TRBV19 and TRBJ1-3, the complete variable domain is DGGITQSPKYLFRKEGQNVTLSCEQNLNHDAMYWYRQDPGQGLRLIYYSQIVNDFQKGDIAEGYSVSREKKESFPLTVTSAQKNPTAFYLCASRETGEISGNTIYFGEGSWLTVV.